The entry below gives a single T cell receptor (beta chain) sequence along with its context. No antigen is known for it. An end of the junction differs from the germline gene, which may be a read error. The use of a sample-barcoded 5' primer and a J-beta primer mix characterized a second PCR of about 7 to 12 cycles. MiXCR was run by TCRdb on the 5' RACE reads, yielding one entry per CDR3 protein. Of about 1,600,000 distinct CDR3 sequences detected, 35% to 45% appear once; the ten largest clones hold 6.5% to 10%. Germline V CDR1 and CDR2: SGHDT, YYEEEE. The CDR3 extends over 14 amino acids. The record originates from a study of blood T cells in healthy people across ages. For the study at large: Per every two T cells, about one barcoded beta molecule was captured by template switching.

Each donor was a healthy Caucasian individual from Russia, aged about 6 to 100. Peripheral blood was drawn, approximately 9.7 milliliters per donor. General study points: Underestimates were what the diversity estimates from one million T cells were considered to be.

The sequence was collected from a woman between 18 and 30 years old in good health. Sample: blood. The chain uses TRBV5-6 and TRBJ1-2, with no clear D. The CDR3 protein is CAGSLPGINYGYTF. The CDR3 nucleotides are TGTGCCGGCAGCTTGCCGGGGATTAACTATGGCTACACCTTC.